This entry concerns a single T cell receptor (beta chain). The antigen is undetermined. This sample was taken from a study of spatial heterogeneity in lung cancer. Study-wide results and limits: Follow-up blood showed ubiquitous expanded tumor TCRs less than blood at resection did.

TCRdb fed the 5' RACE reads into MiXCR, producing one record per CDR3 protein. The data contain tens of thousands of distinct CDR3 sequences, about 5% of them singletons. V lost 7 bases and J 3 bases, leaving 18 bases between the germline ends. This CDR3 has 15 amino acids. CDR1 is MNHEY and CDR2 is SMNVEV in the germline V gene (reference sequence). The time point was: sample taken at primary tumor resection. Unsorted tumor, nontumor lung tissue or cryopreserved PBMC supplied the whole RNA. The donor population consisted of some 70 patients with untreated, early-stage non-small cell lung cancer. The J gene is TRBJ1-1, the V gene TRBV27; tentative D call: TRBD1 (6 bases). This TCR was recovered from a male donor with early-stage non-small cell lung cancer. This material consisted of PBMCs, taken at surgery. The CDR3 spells CASTALRPGDTEAFF. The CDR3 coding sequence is TGTGCCAGCACTGCCCTCCGCCCAGGGGACACTGAAGCTTTCTTT.